The 17 T cell receptor beta chains listed next were all sequenced from one sample in a study of shared clonotypes between healthy human individuals. Assay used: immunoSEQ multiplex PCR; TCRdb lists only in-frame clones, some missing. The table shows approximately 1,000,000 clones, with around 77% occurring only once. The sample comprised memory CD4+ T cells from PBMCs. Subset reported: CD45RA-negative fraction. These receptors came from a man between 18 and 35 years old in good health. Some clones in this sample may be carry-over from other donors' samples.

V and J are TRBV15 and TRBJ2-6; the D gene could be TRBD1 or TRBD2 (6 bases each). Germline loops: CDR1 LNHNV, CDR2 YYDKDF (reference sequence). Trimming stripped 8 bases from V and 4 bases from J, with 12 bases between. There are 14 residues in the CDR3. DNA for the CDR3: TGTGCCACCGCCGGGGGCGGGGGGGCCAACGTCCTGACTTTC. Its protein is CATAGGGGANVLTF.

CDR3 sequence: CASSQIRGDISSYEQYF. CDR3 nucleotides: TGTGCCAGCAGCCAGATCAGGGGGGACATAAGCTCCTACGAGCAGTACTTC. V is TRBV4-2 and J is TRBJ2-7; D is possibly TRBD1 (7 bases). V was pared by 3 bases and J by 0 bases, with 18 bases between. The CDR3 has 17 amino acids. The germline V gene encodes CDR1 LGHNA and CDR2 YNFKEQ.

The sample holds many counts of this clone. The chain employs TRBV20-1 and TRBJ1-2; D is undetermined. Germline loops: CDR1 DFQATT, CDR2 SNEGSKA (reference sequence). V was pared by 8 bases and J by 8 bases, with 12 bases between. The CDR3 extends over 10 amino acids. The DNA for the CDR3 is TGCAGTACTCCAGTATTCGGCTACACCTTC. Translation gives CSTPVFGYTF.

The CDR3 sequence: CASSAPKGLRADGQFF. CDR3 bases: TGTGCCAGCAGTGCCCCTAAGGGACTTAGGGCTGATGGGCAGTTCTTC. V usage is TRBV28 and J usage is TRBJ2-1, with a tentative D call TRBD2 (6 bases). CDR3 length equals 16 residues. V lost 5 bases, J lost 12 bases, and 26 bases lay in between. CDR1 is MDHEN, CDR2 SYDVKM, per germline. Looking up the rest from reference TRBV28 and TRBJ2-1 gives the full variable domain: DVKVTQSSRYLVKRTGEKVFLECVQDMDHENMFWYRQDPGLGLRLIYFSYDVKMKEKGDIPEGYSVSREKKERFSLILESASTNQTSMYLCASSAPKGLRADGQFFGPGTRLTVL.

This sequence joins TRBV28 and TRBJ1-1; D possibly corresponds to TRBD1 (6 bases). Trimming took 4 bases from V and 3 from J, leaving 15 bases between them. Germline V lookup: CDR1 MDHEN, CDR2 SYDVKM. The length of the CDR3 is 15 residues. The CDR3 region has the DNA TGTGCCAGCAGTTCCCAGGGGATTGGGGACACTGAAGCTTTCTTT. Translated: CASSSQGIGDTEAFF.

The V and J genes are TRBV28 and TRBJ1-1, with 9 bases aligning to TRBD1. Germline-derived CDR1 and CDR2 are MDHEN and SYDVKM. Trimming took 6 bases from V and 1 from J; bases not matched to a gene: 6. The length of the CDR3 is 15 residues. CDR3 in amino acids: CASSRTGQGNTEAFF. CDR3 DNA sequence: TGTGCCAGCAGCCGAACGGGACAGGGGAACACTGAAGCTTTCTTT.

This chain connects TRBV29-1 to TRBJ2-3, with a tentative D call TRBD2 (6 bases). The V gene's germline CDR1 is SQVTM and CDR2 ANQGSEA. Trimming shortened V by 6 bases and J by 2 bases, and 21 bases separated the two germline ends. The CDR3 runs to 16 residues. Written as DNA, the CDR3 is TGCAGCGTGGCCCGAGGAGGGCCGGAGAACACAGATACGCAGTATTTT. This translates into CSVARGGPENTDTQYF.

V is TRBV5-4 and J is TRBJ2-5; TRBD1 is a possible D gene (6 bases). Germline V gene lookup returns CDR1 SGHNT and CDR2 YYREEE (reference sequence). V gave up 5 bases and J gave up 5 bases, with 13 bases separating them. The CDR3 loop spans 13 amino acids. The CDR3 DNA sequence: TGTGCCAGCAGTCCTACAGGGACGGAGACCCAGTACTTC. Translating gives CASSPTGTETQYF.

The rearrangement links TRBV2 to TRBJ2-7; 9 positions match TRBD1. The CDR3 runs 15 residues. Germline CDR1 SNHLY, CDR2 FYNNEI. Unmatched junction bases numbered 9, after V lost 3 bases and J lost 6 bases. Here the CDR3 DNA reads TGTGCCAGCAGTGAGAGGACAGGGGCCCAGGGCGAGCAGTACTTC. Protein sequence: CASSERTGAQGEQYF.

This chain links TRBV5-1 with TRBJ2-5, with 8 nucleotides matching TRBD2. V trimming: 3 bases; J trimming: 5 bases; junction bases outside the gene matches: 9. The CDR3 has 15 amino acids. Looked up from germline, CDR1 is SGHRS and CDR2 is YFSETQ. The CDR3 protein is CASSYDGRVAETQYF. The CDR3 DNA is TGCGCCAGCAGCTATGACGGGAGGGTAGCCGAGACCCAGTACTTC.

The rearrangement joins TRBV5-4 to TRBJ2-1; 10 bases align to TRBD2. There are 14 residues in the CDR3. With 4 bases clipped from V and 9 bases from J, the junction kept 7 bases outside the gene matches. Germline CDR1 SGHNT, CDR2 YYREEE (reference sequence). This CDR3 reads CASSLRLAGTEQFF. The CDR3 nucleotides read TGTGCCAGCAGCCTACGACTAGCGGGCACTGAGCAGTTCTTC.

The chain uses TRBV19 and TRBJ2-2; perhaps D is TRBD1 or TRBD2 (7 bases each). CDR3 length: 16 amino acids. CDR1 and CDR2 (germline): LNHDA, SQIVND (reference sequence). V lost 6 bases and J 1 base, leaving 15 bases between the germline ends. The CDR3 sequence is CASRRGTAGNTGELFF. The CDR3 coding sequence is TGTGCCAGTAGGCGGGGGACAGCGGGGAACACCGGGGAGCTGTTTTTT.

The chain uses TRBV11-2 and TRBJ2-3; D unclear. Deletions cut 1 base from V and 4 bases from J, with 12 bases between. The CDR3 covers 15 residues. Per germline, CDR1 SGHAT and CDR2 FQNNGV. The CDR3 sequence: CASSLGLGRADTQYF. CDR3 DNA: TGTGCCAGCAGCTTAGGCCTGGGTCGCGCAGATACGCAGTATTTT.

This clone turned up a few times. The V and J genes are TRBV11-3 and TRBJ2-1, with TRBD2 matching 13 bases. This CDR3 is built from 15 residues. V trimming: 5 bases; J trimming: 9 bases; junction bases outside the gene matches: 7. Germline CDR1 SGHNT, CDR2 YENEEA. Here the CDR3 DNA reads TGTGCCAGCAGCACGGGACTAGCGGGACTTCGTGAGCAGTTCTTC. Residues: CASSTGLAGLREQFF.

This clone appeared a few times. V is TRBV15 and J is TRBJ1-1; 8 bases line up with TRBD1. Germline CDR1 is LNHNV and CDR2 is YYDKDF (reference sequence). CDR3 length equals 18 residues. After removal of 0 bases from V and 3 bases from J, the junction contained 12 bases not matched to a gene. The CDR3 protein is CATSRDSVRGQEDTEAFF. The CDR3, as DNA: TGTGCCACCAGCAGAGATTCGGTCAGGGGACAGGAGGACACTGAAGCTTTCTTT.

The rearrangement joins TRBV14 to TRBJ1-2; 7 nucleotides match TRBD1. CDR1 SGHDN and CDR2 FVKESK come from the germline V gene. J gave up 7 bases and V 5 bases, and 10 bases lay outside the gene matches. This CDR3 is 14 amino acids long. CDR3 sequence (DNA): TGTGCCAGCAGCATGCAGGGGGGCTTAGGTGGCTACACCTTC. Translation gives CASSMQGGLGGYTF.

The chain is built from TRBV19 and TRBJ2-1; 9 bases line up with TRBD2. The CDR3 has 16 amino acids. From germline, CDR1 is LNHDA and CDR2 SQIVND (reference sequence). The V gene end was trimmed by 5 bases and the J gene end by 0 bases; junction bases not matched to a gene: 5. The CDR3: CASSVSSGSSYNEQFF. The CDR3 bases are TGTGCCAGTAGTGTCAGTAGCGGGAGCTCCTACAATGAGCAGTTCTTC.